This TCR beta chain was sequenced in a study of T cell responses to AZD1222 COVID-19 vaccine. Regarding the study as a whole: Clonal diversity may have been underestimated in mostly white British donors. Per reports, nearly half of all spike-specific TCRs target regions that are unmutated in variants. Spike regions recognized by vaccine-associated CD4 TCRs spanned the protein, led by 160-218 and 743-854.

Pooled together were second doses at about 4 or about 12 weeks. Unmatched junction bases numbered 9, after V lost 8 bases and J lost 1 base. The CDR3 has 15 amino acids. CDR1 is SGHTS and CDR2 is YDEGEE in the germline V gene. The method was immunoSEQ multiplex PCR; TCRdb's version includes in-frame clones alone and lacks a portion of them. The sample records 46,000 or so clones, roughly 91% being singletons. Details on this clone: Antigen unknown.

Sequenced material: peripheral blood, taken 28 days after the second AZD1222 dose. J is TRBJ1-2 and V is TRBV5-8; 9 nucleotides agree with TRBD1. This TCR derives from an adult who received the AZD1222 COVID-19 vaccine. CDR3 residues: CASPGQGENNYGYTF. Written as DNA, the CDR3 is TGTGCCAGTCCGGGACAGGGTGAAAATAACTATGGCTACACCTTC.